Sequencing of this T cell receptor (beta chain) was carried out in a study of breast tumors, draining lymph nodes, adjacent tissues. The CDR3 length is 12 residues. TCRdb reprocessed the multiplex PCR reads with MiXCR, giving one entry per CDR3 protein. This table has 20,000 or so distinct CDR3 sequences, 32% appearing once. Study-level points and caveats: Compared with basal-like, luminal-like tumors shared significantly more repertoire with nontumor tissue. Findings are consistent with lymph node origin and intratumoral expansion of most tumor T cells. The lymph node origin of tumor T cells was framed as consistent with a hypothesis, not demonstrated. Tumor repertoires ranked between lymph nodes and nontumor tissue in diversity, with V and J gene preferences.

This clonotype has ten or more counts. The antigen is undetermined. At one of its ends the junction is not consistent with the germline gene, which may arise from a read error. The sequence was collected from a female donor with breast cancer. Some clones in this sample may be carry-over from other donors' samples. Sequencing was performed on breast tumor tissue. The genes are TRBV12-3 or TRBV12-4 and TRBJ2-1, with a possible D match to TRBD1 (6 bases). The CDR3 loop is CASKGGYSEQFF. In DNA, the CDR3 is TGTGCCAGCAAAGGGGGTTACAGTGAGCAGTTCTTC.